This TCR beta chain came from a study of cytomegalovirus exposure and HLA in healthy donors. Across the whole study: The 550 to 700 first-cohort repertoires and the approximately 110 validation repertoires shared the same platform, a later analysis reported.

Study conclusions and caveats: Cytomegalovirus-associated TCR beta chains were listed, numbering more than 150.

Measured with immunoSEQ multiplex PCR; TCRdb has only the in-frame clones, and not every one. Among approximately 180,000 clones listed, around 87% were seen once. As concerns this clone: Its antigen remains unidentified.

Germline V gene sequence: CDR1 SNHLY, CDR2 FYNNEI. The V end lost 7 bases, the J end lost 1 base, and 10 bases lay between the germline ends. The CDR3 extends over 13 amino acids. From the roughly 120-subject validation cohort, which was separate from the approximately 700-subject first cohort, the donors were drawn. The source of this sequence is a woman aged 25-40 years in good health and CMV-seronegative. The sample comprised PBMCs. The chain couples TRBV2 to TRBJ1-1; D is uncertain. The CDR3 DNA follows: TGTGCCAGCATCGTAGGAGGGAACACTGAAGCTTTCTTT. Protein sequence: CASIVGGNTEAFF.